This T cell receptor (beta chain) is from a study of tumor-infiltrating lymphocytes in primary liver carcinoma. This clonotype is medium-sized (0.01 to 0.1%). The study co-extracted DNA and RNA from around 20-30 mg of unsorted bulk tissue. Surgical resection was the treatment these patients received for primary liver carcinoma. Viable tumor cell content exceeded 80% in every tumor sample. CDR3 length: 15 amino acids. Germline CDR1 and CDR2: SGHNT and YYREEE (reference sequence). The ends lost 4 bases at V and 5 bases at J; junction bases unmatched: 9. Production of TCR beta cDNA used approximately 480 ng total RNA together with a constant-region primer. Modified slightly, ARM-PCR produced TCR beta libraries over three nested multiplex PCR rounds. Amplification in the first two PCR rounds was performed using TRBV1-TRBV30 forward primers and a C-beta reverse primer for approximately 10 cycles each. TCRdb redid the calling of the multiplex PCR reads with MiXCR, one entry per CDR3 protein. The sample yields under 25,000 distinct CDR3 sequences, around 77% seen once.

The sequence derives from a woman under 40 with primary liver carcinoma and hepatitis B virus infection. The sequencing sample was made of liver tumor tissue from sampling region 5. Subset defined: tumor region T5, tumor centre. This chain connects TRBV5-4 to TRBJ2-3; TRBD2 matches at 8 bases. The CDR3 region is CASSANRGLGDTQYF. In DNA form, the CDR3 reads TGTGCCAGCAGCGCGAATCGGGGACTAGGAGATACGCAGTATTTT.